The rows below give T cell receptor beta chains drawn from one sample of a study of cytomegalovirus exposure and HLA in healthy donors. Sequenced by immunoSEQ multiplex PCR; TCRdb stores in-frame clones only, minus some. This sample carries 150,000 or so clones, 60% to 80% of them seen once, and the ten largest clones take around an eighth. The sequenced sample was PBMCs. These receptor sequences come from a woman aged 40 to 55 in good health and CMV-seronegative. The CDR3 runs from the conserved cysteine through the conserved F or W. A D gene is named only where the DNA matches it firmly. A row's size may be missing; if present it is once, few, many or a size class.

D gene	J gene	clone size	V gene	CDR3 DNA	CDR3 protein
TRBD2	TRBJ2-2	few	TRBV27	TGTGCCAGCAGTTCCCCGGGACTATATCCCGGGGAGCTGTTTTTT	CASSSPGLYPGELFF
TRBD2	TRBJ2-7	NA	TRBV4-3	TGCGCCAGCAGCCAAGATTCGGGAGGGACCTACGAGCAGTACTTC	CASSQDSGGTYEQYF
NA	TRBJ2-3	NA	TRBV28	TGTGCCAGCACCTTTATGGGGACTGCCCCAGATACGCAGTATTTT	CASTFMGTAPDTQYF
NA	TRBJ1-3	NA	TRBV28	TGTGCCAGCCTCGGTGGAAACACCATATATTTT	CASLGGNTIYF
NA	TRBJ2-4	NA	TRBV14	TGTGCCAGCAGCCAAGGGGACTTCCTAGCCAAAAACAGTCAGTACTTC	CASSQGDFLAKNSQYF
TRBD1	TRBJ2-5	few	TRBV4-3	TGCGCCAGCAGCCAAGAAGGGGGCGTCGGGGAGACCCAGTACTTC	CASSQEGGVGETQYF
NA	TRBJ2-5	NA	TRBV9	TGTGCCAGCAGCGTAGACGGGAGCCAAGAGACCCAGTACTTC	CASSVDGSQETQYF
NA	TRBJ2-3	NA	TRBV5-4	TGTGCCAGCAGCTTGAAGAGGAGCACAGATACGCAGTATTTT	CASSLKRSTDTQYF
TRBD1	TRBJ1-3	NA	TRBV5-4	TGTGCCAGCAGCTTACAGGGGGTCGGAAACACCATATATTTT	CASSLQGVGNTIYF
NA	TRBJ2-7	once	TRBV19	TGTGCCAGTAGTATGGCGGGACCAAGCGGCGAGCAGTACTTC	CASSMAGPSGEQYF
TRBD1	TRBJ2-7	once	TRBV10-2	TGCGCCAGCACCAGAGGGTTGGGACAGGGGTACGAGCAGTACTTC	CASTRGLGQGYEQYF
TRBD2	TRBJ2-3	few	TRBV28	TGTGCCAGCAGTTTATGGGCTAGCGGCCAGTATTTT	CASSLWASGQYF
TRBD2	TRBJ2-3	NA	TRBV5-6	TGTGCCAGCGCCTTGGGGGGAGGGGCAGATACGCAGTATTTT	CASALGGGADTQYF
TRBD1	TRBJ2-3	NA	TRBV10-3	TGTGCCATCAGTCGGACAGGTTGGAGAGATACGCAGTATTTT	CAISRTGWRDTQYF
TRBD2	TRBJ2-3	NA	TRBV7-3	TGTGCCAGCAGCTTAAGCGGGAGATTCCTTAGCACAGATACGCAGTATTTT	CASSLSGRFLSTDTQYF
NA	TRBJ1-2	NA	TRBV18	TGTGCCAGCTCCCAGGCCGGACAGCTAATCTATGGCTACACCTTC	CASSQAGQLIYGYTF
NA	TRBJ2-1	NA	TRBV9	TGTGCCAGCAGCGTCCGAGGCGGGGAGAGCTCCTACAATGAGCAGTTCTTC	CASSVRGGESSYNEQFF
NA	TRBJ2-7	NA	TRBV28	TGTGCCAGCAGTTTGGAGGGACCCTACGAGCAGTACTTC	CASSLEGPYEQYF
TRBD1	TRBJ1-4	NA	TRBV18	TGTGCCAGCTCACGACAGGGATCCTTCAATGAAAAACTGTTTTTT	CASSRQGSFNEKLFF
TRBD2	TRBJ2-2	NA	TRBV7-2	TGTGCCAGCAGCTTAACTTTTAGCGGGGCGAACACCGGGGAGCTGTTTTTT	CASSLTFSGANTGELFF
NA	TRBJ2-5	NA	TRBV4-1	TGCGCCAGCAGCCAAGTTTTAGAGGGGACCCAGTACTTC	CASSQVLEGTQYF
TRBD1	TRBJ1-3	NA	TRBV7-9	TGTTCCAGCAGCCCCGGGGGGACAGGCTCTGGAAACACCATATATTTT	CSSSPGGTGSGNTIYF
NA	TRBJ2-3	NA	TRBV6-5	TGTGCCAGCAGTTACGCCTACACAGATACGCAGTATTTT	CASSYAYTDTQYF
NA	TRBJ2-7	NA	TRBV7-9	TGTGCCAGCAGCTTAGGAGGAGGAGGCGAGCAGTACTTC	CASSLGGGGEQYF
NA	TRBJ2-3	NA	TRBV4-2	TGTGCCAGCAGCCAGGGGGCGACAGATACGCAGTATTTT	CASSQGATDTQYF
NA	TRBJ1-4	few	TRBV9	TGTGCCAGCAGCGTAGGGGGGGGGAGACTGTTTTTT	CASSVGGGRLFF
NA	TRBJ1-1	NA	TRBV28	TGTGCCAGCAGTTTATCGTCAGGATATGGCACTGAAGCTTTCTTT	CASSLSSGYGTEAFF
TRBD2	TRBJ2-6	once	TRBV11-3	TGTGCCAGCAGCGTGGGACTAACTCTCTCTGGGGCCAACGTCCTGACTTTC	CASSVGLTLSGANVLTF
TRBD1	TRBJ1-2	NA	TRBV5-6	TGTGCCAGCAGCTTGCGGGACAGAGGATATGGCTACACCTTC	CASSLRDRGYGYTF
TRBD2	TRBJ2-2	NA	TRBV19	TGTGCCAGTAGGACTAGCGGGATCACCGGGGAGCTGTTTTTT	CASRTSGITGELFF
NA	TRBJ1-6	NA	TRBV27	TGTGCCAGCAGTTTATGGGCTATTGATGATTCACCCCTCCACTTT	CASSLWAIDDSPLHF
NA	TRBJ2-7	NA	TRBV28	TGTGCCAGCAGCCGCTTAGGACAGCTTTACGAGCAGTACTTC	CASSRLGQLYEQYF
TRBD2	TRBJ2-7	NA	TRBV7-2	TGTGCCAGCAGCTGGACTAGCGGGAGTTCCTACGAGCAGTACTTC	CASSWTSGSSYEQYF
TRBD1	TRBJ1-6	NA	TRBV30	TGTGCCTGGAGTGGGGGACAGGCCTATAATTCACCCCTCCACTTT	CAWSGGQAYNSPLHF
TRBD1	TRBJ2-2	NA	TRBV23-1	TGCGCCAGCAGTCCCTTGGGGCAGGGGGAGAGCACCGGGGAGCTGTTTTTT	CASSPLGQGESTGELFF
NA	TRBJ2-7	NA	TRBV2	TGTGCCGGGGGCAGTTACGAGCAGTACTTC	CAGGSYEQYF
NA	TRBJ1-2	NA	TRBV7-9	TGTGCCAGCAGCCAACGGGAGGAAGGCTACACCTTC	CASSQREEGYTF
TRBD1	TRBJ1-3	few	TRBV7-9	TGTGCCAGCAGCCCGACAGGGACTGGAAACACCATATATTTT	CASSPTGTGNTIYF
NA	TRBJ2-1	NA	TRBV10-3	TGTGCCATCAGTGAGTTACGGGCAGGGATCGACAATGAGCAGTTCTTC	CAISELRAGIDNEQFF
TRBD2	TRBJ2-1	NA	TRBV4-3	TGCGCCAGCAGCCTAACTAGCGGGAGCCTTTATGAGCAGTTCTTC	CASSLTSGSLYEQFF
NA	TRBJ1-6	NA	TRBV6-5	TGTGCCAGCATGGGGGGAGCGGGAGAATCACCCCTCCACTTT	CASMGGAGESPLHF
TRBD1	TRBJ1-5	once	TRBV28	TGTGTTAGCCAGGGGGCGAATCGTCATCAGCCCCAGCATTTT	CVSQGANRHQPQHF
NA	TRBJ2-1	NA	TRBV11-2	TGTGCCAGCAGCTTAGATTCCAGCGGTGGGAATGAGCAGTTCTTC	CASSLDSSGGNEQFF
NA	TRBJ1-1	NA	TRBV28	TGTGCCAGCAGTATCAACAGGGTGGGGACTGAAGCTTTCTTT	CASSINRVGTEAFF
NA	TRBJ1-1	NA	TRBV6-6	TGTGCCAGCAGTTATCAACAGGGCAACACTGAAGCTTTCTTT	CASSYQQGNTEAFF
NA	TRBJ2-6	NA	TRBV4-3	TGCGCCAGCAGCCAAGGAAGAGGCAGGGGCAACTCTGGGGCCAACGGCCTGACTTTC	CASSQGRGRGNSGANGLTF